This entry lists 16 T cell receptor beta chains sequenced from one sample in a study of Ad26.COV2.S vaccination and SARS-CoV-2 variants. Described treatment: about 20 received Ad26.COV2.S at low or high dose, single or two shots; several received placebo; per-sample allocation not given. Material that was analyzed had been drawn on day 63 after the first vaccine or placebo injection. The data were produced by immunoSEQ multiplex PCR, yet TCRdb's version contains in-frame clones alone and is incomplete. The sample shows fewer than 600,000 clones, roughly nine tenths of them seen only once. The material sequenced was peripheral blood, taken in a trial of Ad26.COV2.S vaccine versus placebo. These receptors were collected from a person aged 18-60 years who received the Ad26.COV2.S COVID-19 vaccine or a placebo.

For this clone: The identical CDR3 is also encoded by other nucleotide sequences in the sample. The chain couples TRBV11-2 to TRBJ1-5, with unresolved D. Germline V gene sequence: CDR1 SGHAT, CDR2 FQNNGV. The V end was cut by 0 bases, the J end by 5 bases, with 5 bases between. The CDR3 covers 13 residues. The CDR3 spells CASSLDRDQPQHF. In nucleotides, the CDR3 is TGTGCCAGCAGCTTAGATCGAGATCAGCCCCAGCATTTT.

The rearrangement uses TRBV28 and TRBJ1-2; 8 bases match TRBD1. CDR3 length equals 16 residues. Germline CDR1 reads MDHEN; CDR2 reads SYDVKM. After removal of 5 bases from V and 4 bases from J, the junction contained 12 bases not matched to a gene. This chain's CDR3 is CASSLTQTGAGYGYTF. In DNA form, the CDR3 reads TGTGCCAGCAGTCTCACCCAGACAGGGGCTGGCTATGGCTACACCTTC.

A word on this clone: Other DNA sequences of this sample code for an identical CDR3. The chain couples TRBV18 to TRBJ1-5; TRBD1 is a possible D gene (5 bases). CDR3 length equals 14 residues. Trimming pared 6 bases from V and 0 bases from J, leaving 9 bases between. Germline loops: CDR1 KGHSH, CDR2 LQKENI. The CDR3 region is CASSPQGSNQPQHF. In nucleotides, the CDR3 is TGTGCCAGCTCTCCCCAGGGTAGCAATCAGCCCCAGCATTTT.

The chain joins TRBV2 to TRBJ1-2; possibly TRBD1 for D (5 bases). The CDR3 sequence is 13 residues long. Germline assignment: CDR1 SNHLY and CDR2 FYNNEI. Trimming stripped 5 bases from V and 10 bases from J, with 17 bases between. The CDR3, as DNA: TGTGCCAGCAGTCGGTCCTCGCGCGGGGCCTACACCTTC. Translated, it gives CASSRSSRGAYTF.

This chain links TRBV9 with TRBJ2-3; 9 bases align to TRBD2. The CDR3 totals 15 residues. The germline gives CDR1 SGDLS, CDR2 YYNGEE. V was clipped by 6 bases and J by 4 bases; unmatched bases: 9. CDR3 nucleotide sequence: TGTGCCAGCACTCCCTCTGGCGGGGGGGCAGATACGCAGTATTTT. This translates into CASTPSGGGADTQYF.

As to this clone: Other DNA sequences in the same sample also yield this CDR3. The V gene is TRBV28, the J gene TRBJ1-4, with 9 bases matching TRBD1. Looked up from germline, CDR1 is MDHEN and CDR2 is SYDVKM. V shed 6 bases and J 8 bases; nucleotides not matched to a gene: 7. The CDR3 runs 14 residues. Here the CDR3 DNA reads TGTGCCAGCAGCCTACAGGGGGCAGGGGAAAAACTGTTTTTT. This translates into CASSLQGAGEKLFF.

This clone was picked up a small number of times. This chain links TRBV21-1 with TRBJ2-2; the D call TRBD2 from the table was never checked on the DNA. TRBV21-1 is a pseudogene segment. This CDR3 is built from 15 residues. For the CDR3, the DNA is TGTGCCAGCAGCAAAGTCACGGGACTCACCGGGGAGCTGTTTTTT. Residues: CASSKVTGLTGELFF.

This clone was detected only a few times. This rearrangement joins TRBV15 to TRBJ1-2; the D gene is possibly TRBD1 (5 bases). Germline assignment: CDR1 LNHNV and CDR2 YYDKDF (reference sequence). The length of the CDR3 is 14 residues. V was trimmed by 1 base and J by 3 bases, leaving 9 bases between them. The CDR3 loop reads CATSRVDRYYGYTF. The CDR3 DNA follows: TGTGCCACCAGCAGAGTTGACAGATACTATGGCTACACCTTC. The variable domain in full, with the rest retrieved from reference TRBV15 and TRBJ1-2, is DAMVIQNPRYQVTQFGKPVTLSCSQTLNHNVMYWYQQKSSQAPKLLFHYYDKDFNNEADTPDNFQSRRPNTSFCFLDIRSPGLGDTAMYLCATSRVDRYYGYTFGSGTRLTVV.

This clone came up once. V and J are TRBV4-3 and TRBJ1-3; D uncertain. Trimming cost V 4 bases and J 4 bases, with 14 bases left between them. Germline V gene data show CDR1 as LGHNA and CDR2 as YSLEER. The CDR3 is 15 amino acids. The chain's CDR3 is CASSLHKGRGNTIYF. The DNA for the CDR3 is TGCGCCAGCAGCCTACACAAAGGGCGGGGAAACACCATATATTTT.

The V call is TRBV30, the J call TRBJ1-6; the D gene is possibly TRBD1 (6 bases). The germline V and J ends were trimmed by 0 bases and 7 bases, with 13 bases remaining between them. Looked up from germline, CDR1 is GTSNPN and CDR2 is SVGIG (reference sequence). CDR3 length: 15 amino acids. The CDR3: CAWSVNTGLNSPLHF. The CDR3 nucleotides read TGTGCCTGGAGTGTAAATACAGGGCTGAATTCACCCCTCCACTTT.

This rearrangement joins TRBV9 to TRBJ2-3, with TRBD2 identical over 8 bases. This CDR3 contains 19 residues. Germline loops: CDR1 SGDLS, CDR2 YYNGEE. V lost 0 bases and J lost 2; bases outside the gene matches: 14. CDR3 amino acids: CASSVATTSGRSNTDTQYF. The CDR3 DNA sequence: TGTGCCAGCAGCGTAGCTACAACTAGCGGCCGTTCGAACACAGATACGCAGTATTTT.

The chain has TRBV9 and TRBJ1-2; TRBD1 agrees at 10 bases. The V gene's germline CDR1 is SGDLS and CDR2 YYNGEE. The CDR3 sequence is 15 residues long. V was pared by 0 bases and J by 4 bases, with 3 bases of the junction left unmatched. The CDR3 DNA reads TGTGCCAGCAGCGTAGGGTGGGACAGGGGCTATGGCTACACCTTC. It specifies CASSVGWDRGYGYTF.

V usage is TRBV4-3 and J usage is TRBJ2-3; D might be TRBD1 or TRBD2, each matching 5 bases. The CDR3 runs to 18 residues. Germline CDR1 LGHNA, CDR2 YSLEER. The germline V and J ends were trimmed by 0 bases and 1 base, with 17 bases remaining between them. CDR3 protein: CASSQEIRPGPRTDTQYF. In DNA, the CDR3 is TGCGCCAGCAGCCAAGAGATACGACCGGGGCCCCGCACAGATACGCAGTATTTT.

The genes are TRBV28 and TRBJ1-1; 10 bases agree with TRBD1. V was clipped by 10 bases and J by 5 bases; unmatched bases: 10. Per germline, CDR1 MDHEN and CDR2 SYDVKM. The CDR3 extends over 14 amino acids. This chain's CDR3 is CATLSRDRGTEAFF. DNA of the CDR3: TGTGCCACCCTCTCCCGGGACAGGGGAACTGAAGCTTTCTTT.

The sample holds one count of this clone. This chain links TRBV10-3 with TRBJ2-5; the match to TRBD1 covers 10 bases. The CDR3 covers 15 residues. In germline, CDR1 is ENHRY, CDR2 SYGVKD. V was clipped by 6 bases and J by 3 bases; unmatched bases: 7. In nucleotides, the CDR3 is TGTGCCATCAGGACAGGGGGCGAGGAGAAAGAGACCCAGTACTTC. This encodes CAIRTGGEEKETQYF.

The V call is TRBV6-5, the J call TRBJ1-1, with D tentatively TRBD1 (5 bases). CDR3 length equals 16 residues. Between the trimmed V and J ends, which lost 4 bases and 5 bases, there was a span of 20 bases. CDR1 MNHEY and CDR2 SVGAGI come from the germline V gene. CDR3 residues: CASSSQLVGGRTEAFF. As DNA, the CDR3 is TGTGCCAGCAGTTCCCAATTAGTTGGGGGACGGACTGAAGCTTTCTTT.